These 30 T cell receptor beta chains were all obtained from the same sample, sequenced in a study of T cell repertoires in cytomegalovirus infection. Antigens for these TCRs are unknown. Via MiXCR, TCRdb re-called the reads, giving one row per CDR3 protein. The table lists about half a million distinct CDR3 sequences, 30% to 35% of them singletons. Material: cultured PBMCs, obtained from culture after CMV antigen stimulation. These TCRs come from a human donor in good health (CMV status not recorded). Some clones in this sample may be carry-over from other donors' samples.

This clonotype was seen a handful of times. The gene calls are TRBV7-9 and TRBJ2-1; D is unresolved. CDR1 is SEHNR, CDR2 FQNEAQ, per germline (reference sequence). V was shortened by 6 bases and J by 4 bases, with 13 bases between the two germline ends. CDR3 size: 14 residues. CDR3 in amino acids: CASRGLVGYNEQFF. CDR3 DNA sequence: TGTGCCAGCAGGGGGTTGGTAGGTTACAATGAGCAGTTCTTC.

The table lists this clonotype with a few counts. The rearrangement joins TRBV6-6 to TRBJ2-1; no definite D call. V was cut by 0 bases and J by 2 bases, with 8 bases left in between. The CDR3 covers 15 residues. Germline-derived CDR1 and CDR2 are MNHNY and SVGAGI (reference sequence). The CDR3 DNA is TGTGCCAGCAGTTACTCGGGTCAGACCTACAATGAGCAGTTCTTC. Its translation: CASSYSGQTYNEQFF.

The J gene is TRBJ1-1, the V gene TRBV6-1; tentatively, D is TRBD1 (5 bases). V was cut by 1 base and J by 11 bases, with 14 bases left in between. Germline-derived CDR1 and CDR2 are MNHNS and SASEGT. The CDR3 covers 13 residues. This CDR3 is CASSEGGGVRAFF. CDR3 nucleotide sequence: TGTGCCAGCAGTGAAGGGGGGGGGGTTCGTGCTTTCTTT.

This chain uses TRBV27 with TRBJ1-1; D is unresolved. Between the trimmed V and J ends, which lost 5 bases and 3 bases, there was a span of 10 bases. CDR1 and CDR2 from the germline V gene are MNHEY and SMNVEV (reference sequence). The CDR3 runs to 13 residues. The CDR3 DNA is TGTGCCAGCAGTCCCCCTCTCCACACTGAAGCTTTCTTT. Translating gives CASSPPLHTEAFF.

This clonotype was detected only a few times. The chain couples TRBV27 to TRBJ2-2; no reliable D call. The ends were cut back, 6 bases at V and 2 bases at J, with 13 bases in the middle. Germline values: CDR1 MNHEY, CDR2 SMNVEV (reference sequence). The CDR3 consists of 15 residues. In DNA form, the CDR3 reads TGTGCCAGCAGCCCAAACAGACCTAACACCGGGGAGCTGTTTTTT. Amino acid sequence: CASSPNRPNTGELFF.

This chain connects TRBV4-3 to TRBJ2-1; 9 positions match TRBD2. CDR1 is LGHNA and CDR2 is YSLEER in the germline V gene. This CDR3 contains 18 residues. The junction had 10 bases not matched to a gene; V was cut back by 1 base and J by 3 bases. CDR3: CASSQALGGRDSYNEQFF. The DNA of the CDR3 is TGCGCCAGCAGCCAAGCCCTTGGCGGGAGGGATAGCTACAATGAGCAGTTCTTC.

The chain has TRBV6-5 and TRBJ1-1; tentatively, D is TRBD1 (6 bases). The germline gives CDR1 MNHEY, CDR2 SVGAGI. The CDR3 loop spans 15 amino acids. V was clipped by 0 bases and J by 4 bases, with 12 bases between them. The CDR3 nucleotides are TGTGCCAGCAGTTACTCGCGGGGGCAGGGCACTGAAGCTTTCTTT. Encoded protein: CASSYSRGQGTEAFF.

As for this clonotype: This may stem from a read error, because a much larger clone lies one nucleotide away. The rearrangement links TRBV11-2 to TRBJ2-3; D perhaps matches TRBD2 (6 bases). The CDR3 has 15 residues. Germline V gives CDR1 SGHAT, CDR2 FQNNGV. V lost 5 bases and J lost 0, with 12 bases in between. CDR3 sequence (DNA): TGTGCCAGCAGCGTCACTAGCCGGAGCACAGATACGCAGTATTTT. Its protein is CASSVTSRSTDTQYF.

The chain joins TRBV7-6 to TRBJ2-1; TRBD1 aligns across 8 bases. CDR1 and CDR2 from the germline V gene are SGHVS and FNYEAQ. Unmatched junction bases numbered 7, after V lost 5 bases and J lost 7 bases. The CDR3 length is 14 residues. CDR3 DNA: TGTGCCAGCAGCGGTCCCGGGACAGGTAATGAGCAGTTCTTC. Protein product: CASSGPGTGNEQFF.

CDR3 DNA sequence: TGTGCCAGCAGCCCTCCGATGGGGATTTTATACAATGAGCAGTTCTTC. Translating it yields CASSPPMGILYNEQFF. This chain joins TRBV6-2 or TRBV6-3 and TRBJ2-1; D gene ambiguous. The germline gives CDR1 MNHEY, CDR2 SVGEGT. CDR3 length: 16 amino acids. Trimming removed 6 bases from V and 4 bases from J, with 19 bases in between.

This clonotype has only a few counts. The V gene is TRBV7-3, the J gene TRBJ2-2; TRBD2 agrees at 8 bases. This CDR3 is built from 16 residues. CDR1 and CDR2 from the germline V gene are SGHTA and FQGTGA. J lost 5 bases, V lost 2 bases, and 7 bases had no gene match. The CDR3 DNA reads as TGTGCCAGCAGCTTACGAGCGGGAGAGAGGACCGGGGAGCTGTTTTTT. This gives the protein CASSLRAGERTGELFF.

This clonotype was seen a few times. V is TRBV7-2 and J is TRBJ1-2; 7 bases fit TRBD1. V lost 10 bases, J lost 11 bases, and 16 bases stayed unmatched. The CDR3 has 13 residues. CDR1 and CDR2 (germline): SGHTA, FQGNSA. CDR3 in amino acids: CATSPGQLIIYTF. The CDR3 coding sequence is TGTGCCACAAGCCCGGGACAGTTGATAATTTACACCTTC.

This clonotype was seen only a few times. The rearrangement joins TRBV12-3 or TRBV12-4 to TRBJ1-5; no clear D. The CDR3 is made up of 16 amino acids. Deletions cut 4 bases from V and 3 bases from J, with 16 bases between. The CDR3 DNA sequence: TGTGCCAGCAGTTCTAGACCGGGGAGAACCAATCAGCCCCAGCATTTT. Translated, it gives CASSSRPGRTNQPQHF.

This clonotype was picked up a small number of times. This rearrangement joins TRBV7-6 to TRBJ2-5, with D perhaps assigned TRBD1 or TRBD2 (5 bases each). CDR3 length: 19 amino acids. V was cut by 3 bases and J by 1 base, with 24 bases left in between. The V gene's germline CDR1 is SGHVS and CDR2 FNYEAQ. CDR3 sequence (DNA): TGTGCCAGCAGCTTTTCCTGGGGACCTAAAAGTGGTACCCAAGAGACCCAGTACTTC. This codes for CASSFSWGPKSGTQETQYF.

The gene calls are TRBV29-1 and TRBJ2-1; 7 nucleotides match TRBD1. Per germline, CDR1 SQVTM and CDR2 ANQGSEA. The trim removed 6 bases at V and 15 bases at J, leaving 8 bases unmatched. CDR3 length equals 10 residues. The CDR3 sequence: CSVTGPGSFF. In nucleotides, the CDR3 is TGCAGCGTGACAGGGCCTGGGTCGTTCTTC.

The chain is built from TRBV11-2 and TRBJ1-5; TRBD1 might be the D (5 bases). Germline CDR1 reads SGHAT; CDR2 reads FQNNGV. V dropped 1 base and J dropped 1 base, with 11 bases sitting between them. This CDR3 is 16 amino acids long. The DNA of the CDR3 is TGTGCCAGCAGCTTAGTTGGGGGATTCAGCAATCAGCCCCAGCATTTT. It translates to CASSLVGGFSNQPQHF.

The chain carries TRBV6-2 or TRBV6-3 and TRBJ2-6; maybe TRBD1 (5 bases). This CDR3 is 16 amino acids long. Trimming left V 6 bases short and J 2 bases short, with 14 bases between. Germline-derived CDR1 and CDR2 are MNHEY and SVGEGT. The CDR3 DNA reads as TGTGCCAGCAGCCCAGGGATACTAACTGGGGCCAACGTCCTGACTTTC. Its protein product is CASSPGILTGANVLTF.

This chain links TRBV24-1 with TRBJ2-7, with D possibly TRBD2 on 5 matching bases. Deletions cut 11 bases from V and 2 bases from J, with 15 bases between. Germline V gene data show CDR1 as KGHDR and CDR2 as SFDVKD. The CDR3 is 13 residues long. CDR3 sequence (DNA): TGTGCCAAAAGCGTACGGGAACCCTACGAGCAGTACTTC. Translating it yields CAKSVREPYEQYF.

In the case of this clonotype: This likely comes from a read error, as the CDR3 has no conserved phenylalanine or tryptophan at its end. The gene calls are TRBV28 and TRBJ1-5; maybe TRBD1 (5 bases). Looked up from germline, CDR1 is MDHEN and CDR2 is SYDVKM. The CDR3 consists of 15 residues. V was pared by 6 bases and J by 0 bases, with 12 bases between. CDR3 residues: CASRPGGYSNQPQHC. In DNA form, the CDR3 reads TGTGCCAGCAGGCCCGGGGGATATAGCAATCAGCCCCAGCATTGT.

The V gene is TRBV6-1, the J gene TRBJ2-1; D gene ambiguous. V lost 2 bases and J lost 8, with 4 bases in between. The CDR3 covers 11 residues. CDR1 and CDR2 (germline): MNHNS, SASEGT. CDR3 protein: CASSEPDEQFF. The DNA of the CDR3 is TGTGCCAGCAGTGAACCAGATGAGCAGTTCTTC.

The chain combines TRBV6-2 or TRBV6-3 with TRBJ2-5; 8 bases fit TRBD2. Germline V CDR1 and CDR2: MNHEY, SVGEGT. The CDR3 sequence is 16 residues long. With V trimmed by 0 bases and J by 3 bases, 6 bases remained unmatched. The CDR3 here is CASSYSEVSGEETQYF. The CDR3 DNA reads TGTGCCAGCAGTTACTCGGAAGTTAGCGGGGAAGAGACCCAGTACTTC.

The chain carries TRBV7-3 and TRBJ2-1, with TRBD2 matching 10 bases. The trim removed 0 bases at V and 7 bases at J, leaving 3 bases unmatched. The CDR3 runs to 15 residues. From germline, CDR1 is SGHTA and CDR2 FQGTGA. The CDR3 DNA is TGTGCCAGCAGCTTAACCCTAGCGGGAGCGAATGAGCAGTTCTTC. It yields the protein CASSLTLAGANEQFF.

There are many counts of this clonotype. The chain is built from TRBV7-9 and TRBJ1-2; D gene unclear. The CDR3 sequence is 13 residues long. With 3 bases removed from V and 4 bases from J, the gap between germline ends came to 9 bases. Germline V lookup: CDR1 SEHNR, CDR2 FQNEAQ (reference sequence). CDR3 nucleotides: TGTGCCAGCAGCTTTTTCTCTGGCTATGGCTACACCTTC. It is translated as CASSFFSGYGYTF.

This rearrangement joins TRBV7-9 to TRBJ2-2; D is uncertain. The CDR3 sequence is 12 residues long. Trimming took off 5 bases at V and 3 bases at J, with 4 bases between the two ends. Germline-derived CDR1 and CDR2 are SEHNR and FQNEAQ (reference sequence). The CDR3 sequence is CASSQHTGELFF. The DNA of the CDR3 is TGTGCCAGCAGCCAACACACCGGGGAGCTGTTTTTT.

This clonotype has just a few counts. The genes are TRBV5-4 and TRBJ1-5; no clear D. V was clipped by 0 bases and J by 3 bases, with 4 bases between them. Germline V CDR1 and CDR2: SGHNT, YYREEE (reference sequence). There are 13 residues in the CDR3. CDR3 residues: CASSLGNNQPQHF. CDR3 DNA sequence: TGTGCCAGCAGCTTGGGCAACAATCAGCCCCAGCATTTT.

The gene calls are TRBV20-1 and TRBJ1-5, with D tentatively TRBD1 (6 bases). The length of the CDR3 is 12 residues. CDR1 and CDR2 from the germline V gene are DFQATT and SNEGSKA (reference sequence). V lost 3 bases and J lost 5, with 8 bases in between. The CDR3 coding sequence is TGCAGTGCTAGGGACAGACATCAGCCCCAGCATTTT. Protein: CSARDRHQPQHF.

The chain combines TRBV20-1 with TRBJ1-6; D remains ambiguous. CDR3 length equals 18 residues. The V end was cut by 2 bases, the J end by 1 base, with 18 bases between. Germline V lookup: CDR1 DFQATT, CDR2 SNEGSKA (reference sequence). CDR3 amino acids: CSARQPQAGVSYNSPLHF. CDR3 nucleotide sequence: TGCAGTGCTAGACAACCTCAGGCCGGGGTTTCCTATAATTCACCCCTCCACTTT.

This clonotype has just a few counts. This chain links TRBV2 with TRBJ2-5, with D possibly TRBD2 on 5 matching bases. The CDR3 runs to 17 residues. Trimming cost V 8 bases and J 5 bases, with 27 bases left between them. Germline values: CDR1 SNHLY, CDR2 FYNNEI. The CDR3 DNA is TGTGCCAGCGCCCCCCCACCCTCACCGGGGATTATGGAGACCCAGTACTTC. The encoded protein is CASAPPPSPGIMETQYF.

This clonotype was observed a handful of times. The rearrangement uses TRBV19 and TRBJ2-6; weak D call: TRBD1 (6 bases). The V end lost 6 bases, the J end lost 0 bases, and 15 bases lay between the germline ends. The CDR3 runs to 17 residues. Germline lookup yields CDR1 LNHDA and CDR2 SQIVND (reference sequence). CDR3 nucleotides: TGTGCCAGTAGCCTCGCGACAGGCCTCTCTGGGGCCAACGTCCTGACTTTC. Translated: CASSLATGLSGANVLTF.

This chain joins TRBV12-3 or TRBV12-4 and TRBJ1-2, with TRBD1 matching over 8 bases. V shed 0 bases and J 7 bases; nucleotides not matched to a gene: 4. The CDR3 consists of 14 residues. CDR3 nucleotide sequence: TGTGCCAGCAGTTTAGCTCAGGGGGCTTCTGGCTACACCTTC. This encodes CASSLAQGASGYTF.